The 9 T cell receptor beta chains given below trace back to one sample, sequenced in a study of shared clonotypes between healthy human individuals. TCRdb's copy holds only in-frame clones and misses some; the assay was immunoSEQ multiplex PCR. The sample shows around 2,000,000 clones, approximately 94% of them seen only once. Positive CCR7 selection of CD45RO-negative cells yielded the naive CD8 cells, and terminally differentiated effector memory CD45RA+ cells were excluded. Sample: naive CD8+ T cells sorted from blood. The source of these receptors is a man between 18 and 35 years old in good health.

V and J are TRBV25-1 and TRBJ1-1, with 11 bases aligning to TRBD1. CDR1 and CDR2 (germline): MGHDK, SYGVNS. The CDR3 runs 13 residues. V shed 8 bases and J 5 bases; nucleotides not matched to a gene: 4. The DNA of the CDR3 is TGTGCCAGCGGACAGGGGGCGCTGACTGAAGCTTTCTTT. Protein product: CASGQGALTEAFF.

Worth noting for this clone: The junction departs from the called germline gene at one end, perhaps through a read error. The V call is TRBV6-5, the J call TRBJ2-3, with D perhaps matching TRBD1 or TRBD2 (5 bases each). The CDR3 is made up of 11 amino acids. CDR1 and CDR2 (germline): MNHEY, SVGAGI. CDR3 region: CARRDLSTIAF. CDR3 sequence (DNA): TGTGCCAGACGGGACCTATCAACCATTGCCTTT.

This chain connects TRBV6-1 to TRBJ2-7; D call uncertain. CDR1 is MNHNS, CDR2 SASEGT, per germline. The CDR3 length is 16 residues. V gave up 1 base and J gave up 5 bases, with 18 bases separating them. The CDR3: CASSEDDGPGTHEQYF. CDR3 coding DNA: TGTGCCAGCAGTGAAGATGATGGGCCAGGAACCCACGAGCAGTACTTC.

The chain employs TRBV10-2 and TRBJ2-1; TRBD1 might be the D (5 bases). The CDR3 extends over 14 amino acids. Germline V lookup: CDR1 WSHSY, CDR2 SAAADI. V was cut by 3 bases and J by 4 bases, with 10 bases left in between. CDR3 bases: TGCGCCAGCAGTGATACTGGGGCTTACAATGAGCAGTTCTTC. Its protein product is CASSDTGAYNEQFF.

The genes are TRBV10-2 and TRBJ2-1, with 12 bases aligning to TRBD2. Trimming at V came to 6 bases and at J to 3 bases, leaving 0 bases not matched to a gene. There are 14 residues in the CDR3. Germline CDR1 WSHSY, CDR2 SAAADI. CDR3: CASRTSGSYNEQFF. The CDR3, as DNA: TGCGCCAGCAGGACTAGCGGGAGCTACAATGAGCAGTTCTTC.

The rearrangement links TRBV5-1 to TRBJ2-3, with 10 positions matching TRBD2. The CDR3 spans 17 residues. CDR1 and CDR2 (germline): SGHRS, YFSETQ. The trim removed 4 bases at V and 0 bases at J, leaving 8 bases unmatched. The CDR3 bases are TGCGCCAGCAGCCCCCGAGCGGGGGGGCGTAGCACAGATACGCAGTATTTT. Translation: CASSPRAGGRSTDTQYF.

V and J are TRBV10-1 and TRBJ2-5; D gene unclear. Germline V gives CDR1 WNHNN, CDR2 SYGVQD (reference sequence). CDR3 length: 13 residues. The V end was cut by 6 bases, the J end by 1 base, with 9 bases between. Here the CDR3 DNA reads TGCGCCAGCAGCCTCTCGGGCCAAGAGACCCAGTACTTC. Its translation is CASSLSGQETQYF.

The CDR3 loop reads CASALGAGGGEQYF. CDR3 DNA: TGTGCCAGCGCGTTGGGAGCGGGAGGTGGGGAGCAGTACTTC. The V and J genes are TRBV27 and TRBJ2-7; 9 bases align to TRBD2. Germline V gene sequence: CDR1 MNHEY, CDR2 SMNVEV (reference sequence). The CDR3 has 14 residues. The ends lost 8 bases at V and 7 bases at J; junction bases unmatched: 12.

V and J are TRBV7-6 and TRBJ2-7, with TRBD2 identical over 8 bases. The CDR3 has 15 residues. The trim removed 5 bases at V and 5 bases at J, leaving 11 bases unmatched. Germline lookup yields CDR1 SGHVS and CDR2 FNYEAQ. The CDR3 protein is CASSPAAGVNHEQYF. DNA of the CDR3: TGTGCCAGCAGCCCCGCAGCGGGAGTGAACCACGAGCAGTACTTC.